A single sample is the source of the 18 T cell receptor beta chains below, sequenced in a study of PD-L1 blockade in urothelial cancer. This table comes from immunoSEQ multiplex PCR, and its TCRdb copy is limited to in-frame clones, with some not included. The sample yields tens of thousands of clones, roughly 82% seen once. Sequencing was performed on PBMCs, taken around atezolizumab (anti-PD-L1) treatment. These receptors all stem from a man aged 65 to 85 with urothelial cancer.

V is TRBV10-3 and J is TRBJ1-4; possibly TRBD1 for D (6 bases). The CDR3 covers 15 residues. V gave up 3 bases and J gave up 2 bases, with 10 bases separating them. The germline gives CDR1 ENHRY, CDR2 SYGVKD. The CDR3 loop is CAISDRGATNEKLFF. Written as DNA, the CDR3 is TGTGCCATCAGTGACCGGGGGGCGACTAATGAAAAACTGTTTTTT.

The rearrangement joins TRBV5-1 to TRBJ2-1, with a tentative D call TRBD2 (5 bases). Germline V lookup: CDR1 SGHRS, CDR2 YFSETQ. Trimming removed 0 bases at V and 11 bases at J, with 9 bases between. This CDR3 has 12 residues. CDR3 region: CASSLAEGKQFF. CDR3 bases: TGCGCCAGCAGCTTGGCCGAGGGTAAGCAGTTCTTC.

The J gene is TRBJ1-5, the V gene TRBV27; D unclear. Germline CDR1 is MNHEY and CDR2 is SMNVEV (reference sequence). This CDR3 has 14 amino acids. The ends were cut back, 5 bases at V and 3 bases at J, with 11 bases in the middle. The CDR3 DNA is TGTGCCAGCAGTCCGGCCGGGGACAATCAGCCCCAGCATTTT. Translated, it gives CASSPAGDNQPQHF.

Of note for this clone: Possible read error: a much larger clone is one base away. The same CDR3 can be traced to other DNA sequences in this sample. The DNA of the CDR3 is TGTGCCAGCAGTTCCAACTACGAGCAGTACTTC. Its protein product is CASSSNYEQYF. This rearrangement joins TRBV28 to TRBJ2-7; no definite D call. The length of the CDR3 is 11 residues. V gave up 4 bases and J gave up 3 bases, with 4 bases separating them. The V gene's germline CDR1 is MDHEN and CDR2 SYDVKM.

CDR3 in DNA: TGCAGTGCACCCTACACAGATACGCAGTATTTT. Encoded protein: CSAPYTDTQYF. The gene calls are TRBV20-1 and TRBJ2-3; no clear D. The CDR3 is 11 residues long. Deletions cut 6 bases from V and 2 bases from J, with 6 bases between. Germline V gene sequence: CDR1 DFQATT, CDR2 SNEGSKA (reference sequence).

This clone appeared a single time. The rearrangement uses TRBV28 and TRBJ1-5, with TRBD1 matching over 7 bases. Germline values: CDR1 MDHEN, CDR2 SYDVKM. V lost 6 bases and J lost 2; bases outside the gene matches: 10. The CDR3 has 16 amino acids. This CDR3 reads CASRRAQGYGNQPQHF. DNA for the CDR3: TGTGCCAGCAGGCGTGCACAGGGGTATGGCAATCAGCCCCAGCATTTT. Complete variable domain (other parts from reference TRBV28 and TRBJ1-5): DVKVTQSSRYLVKRTGEKVFLECVQDMDHENMFWYRQDPGLGLRLIYFSYDVKMKEKGDIPEGYSVSREKKERFSLILESASTNQTSMYLCASRRAQGYGNQPQHFGDGTRLSIL.

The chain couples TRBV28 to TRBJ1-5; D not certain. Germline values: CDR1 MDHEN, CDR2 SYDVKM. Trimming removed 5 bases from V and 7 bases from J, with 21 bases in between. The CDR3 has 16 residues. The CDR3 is CASSPSGWLRRQPQHF. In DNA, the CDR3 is TGTGCCAGCAGTCCCTCGGGGTGGTTACGCAGGCAGCCCCAGCATTTT.

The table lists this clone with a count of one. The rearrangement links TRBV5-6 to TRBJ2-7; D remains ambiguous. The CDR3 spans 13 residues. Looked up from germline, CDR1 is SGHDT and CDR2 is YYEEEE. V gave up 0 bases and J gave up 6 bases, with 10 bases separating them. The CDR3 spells CASSLAMSGEQYF. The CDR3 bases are TGTGCCAGCAGCTTGGCCATGAGTGGCGAGCAGTACTTC.

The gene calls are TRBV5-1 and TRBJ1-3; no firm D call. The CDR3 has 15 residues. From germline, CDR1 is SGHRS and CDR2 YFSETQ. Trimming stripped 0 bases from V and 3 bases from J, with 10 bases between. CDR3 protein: CASSLAGFNGNTIYF. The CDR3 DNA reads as TGCGCCAGCAGCTTGGCCGGGTTTAATGGAAACACCATATATTTT.

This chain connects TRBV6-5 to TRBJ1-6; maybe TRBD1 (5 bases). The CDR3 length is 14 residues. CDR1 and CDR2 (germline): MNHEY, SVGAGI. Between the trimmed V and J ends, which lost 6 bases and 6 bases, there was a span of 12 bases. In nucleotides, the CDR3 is TGTGCCAGCAGGCTAGGGGCGAGTAATTCACCCCTCCACTTT. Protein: CASRLGASNSPLHF.

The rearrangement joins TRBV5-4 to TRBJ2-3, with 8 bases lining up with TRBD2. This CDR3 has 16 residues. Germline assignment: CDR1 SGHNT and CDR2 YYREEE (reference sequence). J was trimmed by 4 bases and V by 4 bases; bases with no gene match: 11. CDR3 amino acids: CASSPPSGQVADTQYF. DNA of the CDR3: TGTGCCAGCAGCCCCCCTAGCGGGCAGGTCGCAGATACGCAGTATTTT. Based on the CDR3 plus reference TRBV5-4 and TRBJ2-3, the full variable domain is ETGVTQSPTHLIKTRGQQVTLRCSSQSGHNTVSWYQQALGQGPQFIFQYYREEENGRGNFPPRFSGLQFPNYSSELNVNALELDDSALYLCASSPPSGQVADTQYFGPGTRLTVL.

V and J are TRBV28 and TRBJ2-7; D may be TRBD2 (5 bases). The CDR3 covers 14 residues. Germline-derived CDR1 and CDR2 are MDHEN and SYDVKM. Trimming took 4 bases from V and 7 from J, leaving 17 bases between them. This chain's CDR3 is CASSSTIPYWEQYF. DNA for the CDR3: TGTGCCAGCAGTTCGACTATACCATATTGGGAGCAGTACTTC.

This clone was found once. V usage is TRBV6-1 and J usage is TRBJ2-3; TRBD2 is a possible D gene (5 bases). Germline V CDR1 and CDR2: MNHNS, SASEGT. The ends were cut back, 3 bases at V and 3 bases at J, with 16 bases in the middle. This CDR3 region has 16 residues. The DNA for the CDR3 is TGTGCCAGCAGTGATTGGAGGCAGGAAAAGACAGATACGCAGTATTTT. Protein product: CASSDWRQEKTDTQYF.

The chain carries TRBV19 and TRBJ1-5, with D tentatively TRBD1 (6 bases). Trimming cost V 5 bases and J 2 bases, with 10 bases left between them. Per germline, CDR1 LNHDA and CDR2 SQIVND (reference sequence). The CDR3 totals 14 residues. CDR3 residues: CASSQDSGNQPQHF. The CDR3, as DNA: TGTGCCAGTAGTCAGGACAGTGGCAATCAGCCCCAGCATTTT.

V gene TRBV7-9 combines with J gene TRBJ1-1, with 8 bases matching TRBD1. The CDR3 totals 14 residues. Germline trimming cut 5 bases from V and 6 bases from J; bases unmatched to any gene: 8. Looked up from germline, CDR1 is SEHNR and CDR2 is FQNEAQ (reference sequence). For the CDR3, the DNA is TGTGCCAGCAGCGCCAGACAGGGGTTTCCTGAAGCTTTCTTT. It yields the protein CASSARQGFPEAFF.

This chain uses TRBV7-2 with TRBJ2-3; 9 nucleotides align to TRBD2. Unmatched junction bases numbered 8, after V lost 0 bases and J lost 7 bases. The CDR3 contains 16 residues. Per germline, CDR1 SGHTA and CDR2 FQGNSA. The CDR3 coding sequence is TGTGCCAGCAGCTTAGCGGCGGGGGGGCCTTTAAATACGCAGTATTTT. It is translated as CASSLAAGGPLNTQYF.

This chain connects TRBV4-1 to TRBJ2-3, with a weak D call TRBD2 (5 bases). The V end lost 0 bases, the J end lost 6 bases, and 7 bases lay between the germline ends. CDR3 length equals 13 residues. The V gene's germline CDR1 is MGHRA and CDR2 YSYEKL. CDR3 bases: TGCGCCAGCAGCCAAGATACGGGGGATACGCAGTATTTT. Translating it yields CASSQDTGDTQYF.

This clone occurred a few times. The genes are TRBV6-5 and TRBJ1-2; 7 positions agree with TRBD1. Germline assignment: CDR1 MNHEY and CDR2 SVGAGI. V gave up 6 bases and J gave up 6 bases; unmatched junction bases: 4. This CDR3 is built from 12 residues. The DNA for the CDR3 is TGTGCCAGCAGCAGACAGGGTCATGGCTACACCTTC. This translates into CASSRQGHGYTF.